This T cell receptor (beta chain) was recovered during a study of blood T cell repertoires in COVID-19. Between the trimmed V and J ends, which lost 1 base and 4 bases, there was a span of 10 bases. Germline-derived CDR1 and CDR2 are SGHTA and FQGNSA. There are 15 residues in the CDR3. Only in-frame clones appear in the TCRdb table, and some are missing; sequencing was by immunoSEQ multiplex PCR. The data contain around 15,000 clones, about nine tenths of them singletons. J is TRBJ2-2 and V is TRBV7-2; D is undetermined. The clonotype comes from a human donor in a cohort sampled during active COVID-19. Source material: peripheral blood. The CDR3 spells CASSLDYGGTGELFF. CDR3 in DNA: TGTGCCAGCAGCTTAGATTACGGTGGCACCGGGGAGCTGTTTTTT.